Sequencing of this T cell receptor (beta chain) was carried out in a study of CD8+ T cells in alopecia areata. Study as a whole: Tofacitinib administration to treated patients was oral, at 5 to 10 mg twice daily.

Stated treatment: oral pan-JAK inhibitor, 5-10 mg twice daily. As concerns this clone: Its antigen is still unknown.

Study-level results: Significant decreases in scalp clonality and expanded CD8+ clones followed tofacitinib treatment.

Reverse transcribed after extraction, RNA yielded cDNA as the sequencing template. This table comes from immunoSEQ multiplex PCR, and its TCRdb copy is limited to in-frame clones, with some not included. The profile shows about 270,000 clones, about three fifths of them singletons. Sequencing was performed on CD4+ T cells sorted from blood, taken at roughly week 53, from a patient treated with tofacitinib. This TCR was recovered from a human donor with alopecia areata.

CDR3 amino acids: CASRPPTQANEKLFF. CDR3 nucleotides: TGTGCCAGCAGACCGCCGACTCAGGCAAATGAAAAACTGTTTTTT. This chain joins TRBV6-6 and TRBJ1-4, with D uncertain. The length of the CDR3 is 15 residues. Germline CDR1 is MNHNY and CDR2 is SVGAGI (reference sequence). Trimming shortened V by 6 bases and J by 5 bases, and 16 bases separated the two germline ends.